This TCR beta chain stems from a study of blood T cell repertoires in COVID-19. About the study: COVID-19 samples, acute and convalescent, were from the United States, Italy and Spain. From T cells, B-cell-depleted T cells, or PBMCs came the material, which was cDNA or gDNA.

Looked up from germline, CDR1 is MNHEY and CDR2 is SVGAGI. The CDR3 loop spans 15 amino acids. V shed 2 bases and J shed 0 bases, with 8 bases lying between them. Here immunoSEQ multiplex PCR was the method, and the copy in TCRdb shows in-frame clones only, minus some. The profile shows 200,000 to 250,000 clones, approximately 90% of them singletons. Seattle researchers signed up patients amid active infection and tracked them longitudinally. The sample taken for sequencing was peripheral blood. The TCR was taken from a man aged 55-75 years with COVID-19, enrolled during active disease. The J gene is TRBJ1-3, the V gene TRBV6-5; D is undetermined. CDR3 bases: TGTGCCAGCAGTTACGAGAGGAGCTCTGGAAACACCATATATTTT. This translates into CASSYERSSGNTIYF.